These T cell receptor beta chains were read from a single sample in a study of cytomegalovirus exposure and HLA in healthy donors. Assay: immunoSEQ multiplex PCR; the TCRdb copy retains only in-frame clones and omits some. There are around 140,000 clones in the sample; less than 90% occur only once, and about 1.5% lies in the top ten. Sequencing used PBMCs. These receptors were obtained from a man aged 35-49 years in good health and CMV-seronegative. Each CDR3 is given with its conserved first and last residue. A D gene is named only where the DNA matches it firmly. Rows give clone size only sometimes, using once, few, many, or a class for an expanded clone.

NA,TRBV19,few,TRBJ1-2,TGTGCCAGTAGTATGCCACAGCGGAGGGGCTACACCTTC,CASSMPQRRGYTF
TRBD2,TRBV13,NA,TRBJ2-3,TGTGCCAGCAGCCCCACGACTAGCAGGAGGGCCACAGATACGCAGTATTTT,CASSPTTSRRATDTQYF
NA,TRBV6-5,NA,TRBJ1-1,TGTGCCAGCAGTTACGGGGCCGGAGCTTTCTTT,CASSYGAGAFF
NA,TRBV27,NA,TRBJ1-5,TGTGCCAGCAGAAAAACGATGGGGCTCGGTCAGCCCCAGCATTTT,CASRKTMGLGQPQHF
NA,TRBV21-1,once,TRBJ2-6,TGTGCCAGCAGAGACAGGGTGATTGCGGCCAACGTCCTGACTTTC,CASRDRVIAANVLTF
TRBD2,TRBV30,NA,TRBJ2-1,TGTGCCTGGAGTGTACTTGGACTAGCGGGAGGCACAGCGAATGAGCAGTTCTTC,CAWSVLGLAGGTANEQFF
TRBD1,TRBV18,NA,TRBJ1-2,TGTGCCAGCTCACCTCAAGGGACAGGGAATGGCTACACCTTC,CASSPQGTGNGYTF
TRBD1,TRBV19,NA,TRBJ1-1,TGTGCCAGTAGTACGGGACAGGTAGGAACGAGCACTGAAGCTTTCTTT,CASSTGQVGTSTEAFF
NA,TRBV5-1,few,TRBJ1-2,TGCGCCAGCAGCTTGGTCAGGGAACTTGGCTACACCTTC,CASSLVRELGYTF
TRBD1,TRBV7-3,NA,TRBJ2-5,TGTGCCAGCAGCTTACACCCCAGGGACAGGATGGGCACGACCCAGTACTTC,CASSLHPRDRMGTTQYF
NA,TRBV19,NA,TRBJ1-2,TGTGCCAGTATAGGGGCTAACTATGGCTACACCTTC,CASIGANYGYTF
NA,TRBV4-3,few,TRBJ2-1,TGCGCCAGCAGCCAGGGTCGGCGGGGCAATGAGCAGTTCTTC,CASSQGRRGNEQFF
NA,TRBV4-3,NA,TRBJ2-1,TGCGCCAGCAGCCAAGATCTGACAGGCGGGGGTGAGCAGTTCTTC,CASSQDLTGGGEQFF
TRBD1,TRBV10-3,NA,TRBJ2-5,TGTGCCATCACCCGGACAGGGGGCAGGGAGACCCAGTACTTC,CAITRTGGRETQYF
TRBD1,TRBV29-1,few,TRBJ1-3,TGCAGCGTTGGGACAGGGCCAGGAAACACCATATATTTT,CSVGTGPGNTIYF
TRBD1,TRBV7-2,NA,TRBJ2-1,TGTGCCAGCAGCTGGGGACAGGGGGTCTACAATGAGCAGTTCTTC,CASSWGQGVYNEQFF
TRBD2,TRBV5-1,NA,TRBJ2-7,TGCGCCAGCAGCTTACAAACCGGGACTAGTAGTTACGAGCAGTACTTC,CASSLQTGTSSYEQYF
TRBD2,TRBV2,NA,TRBJ2-7,TGTGCCAGCACCTCCCCTGGAAAGCGGGGGTACGAGCAGTACTTC,CASTSPGKRGYEQYF
NA,TRBV4-3,NA,TRBJ2-1,TGCGCCAGCAGCCAAGAACCGGACAGTAACAATGAGCAGTTCTTC,CASSQEPDSNNEQFF
NA,TRBV25-1,NA,TRBJ1-6,TGTGCCAGCAGTGACCCAAATTCACCCCTCCACTTT,CASSDPNSPLHF
NA,TRBV7-8,few,TRBJ1-1,TGTGCCAGCAGCTCATTCCGGGATTGTGAAGCTTTCTTT,CASSSFRDCEAFF
TRBD1,TRBV5-1,NA,TRBJ2-2,TGCGCCAGCAGCCTGGACAGGGTCCCGGTCACCGGGGAGCTGTTTTTT,CASSLDRVPVTGELFF
TRBD1,TRBV18,NA,TRBJ1-6,TGTGCCAGCTCACCCGCGACAGGGGGAAATTCACCCCTCCACTTT,CASSPATGGNSPLHF
TRBD2,TRBV5-1,NA,TRBJ2-1,TGCGCCAGCAGCCCCTATAGCGGGAGTCTTGAGCAGTTCTTC,CASSPYSGSLEQFF
NA,TRBV12-5,NA,TRBJ2-3,TGTGCTAGTGCCTTCTTCTACCCGAGCACAGATACGCAGTATTTT,CASAFFYPSTDTQYF
NA,TRBV6-5,NA,TRBJ1-2,TGTGCCAGCAGCCCAGGAGGGGAGGGCTACACCTTC,CASSPGGEGYTF
NA,TRBV5-1,NA,TRBJ2-5,TGCGCCAGCAGCTTTCCCTCAGGGGTCGGGGAAGAGACCCAGTACTTC,CASSFPSGVGEETQYF
NA,TRBV4-3,NA,TRBJ2-7,TGCGCCAGCAGCCAAGTTCTGGTTAGCCCTTACGAGCAGTACTTC,CASSQVLVSPYEQYF
TRBD2,TRBV19,NA,TRBJ2-1,TGTGCCAGTAGACCGCCGGGACTAGCGATGAATGAGCAGTTCTTC,CASRPPGLAMNEQFF
NA,TRBV27,NA,TRBJ2-2,TGTGCCAGCAGTTTAGCTAGCCTAGCGACGAACACCGGGGAGCTGTTTTTT,CASSLASLATNTGELFF
TRBD2,TRBV7-9,NA,TRBJ2-2,TGTGCCAGCAGCCAGACTAGCGGGGTACATACCGGGGAGCTGTTTTTT,CASSQTSGVHTGELFF
NA,TRBV4-2,few,TRBJ2-5,TGTGCCAGCAGCCTAGGAGGGCCGGGTCAAGAGACCCAGTACTTC,CASSLGGPGQETQYF
NA,TRBV7-2,NA,TRBJ1-4,TGTGCCAGCAGCCCGGGGAGGGCGGGTGAAAAACTGTTTTTT,CASSPGRAGEKLFF
TRBD1,TRBV4-1,NA,TRBJ1-4,TGCGCCAGCAGCCAAGGAACAGGGGAAGGTGAAAAACTGTTTTTT,CASSQGTGEGEKLFF
TRBD1,TRBV28,NA,TRBJ1-3,TGTGCCAGCAGGCCCGGGACAGGGCCTGGAAACACCATATATTTT,CASRPGTGPGNTIYF
NA,TRBV5-1,NA,TRBJ1-4,TGCGCCAGCAGCCCCGGACTCTCAACTAATGAAAAACTGTTTTTT,CASSPGLSTNEKLFF
TRBD2,TRBV29-1,NA,TRBJ2-5,TGCAGCGCGACTAGCGGGCCACAAGAGACCCAGTACTTC,CSATSGPQETQYF
NA,TRBV28,NA,TRBJ1-5,TGTGCCAGCAGTTTATCCGCAGGATCCGATCAGCCCCAGCATTTT,CASSLSAGSDQPQHF
TRBD1,TRBV2,NA,TRBJ2-7,TGTGCCAGCAATCCTGACAGGGGCGAGCAGTACTTC,CASNPDRGEQYF
NA,TRBV4-3,NA,TRBJ1-4,TGCGCCAGCAGCCGCACAGGGTTGGATACGACTAATGAAAAACTGTTTTTT,CASSRTGLDTTNEKLFF
NA,TRBV9,NA,TRBJ2-5,TGTGCCAGCAGCGCGGGCAGGGCTAGAGAGACCCAGTACTTC,CASSAGRARETQYF
TRBD1,TRBV9,NA,TRBJ2-1,TGTGCCAGCAGCCCCGGGACAGGGAGCCTCTACAATGAGCAGTTCTTC,CASSPGTGSLYNEQFF
NA,TRBV6-5,NA,TRBJ1-2,TGTGCCAGCAGTTACCTTGGGCAGGGTTGGGGCTACACCTTC,CASSYLGQGWGYTF
TRBD1,TRBV5-4,NA,TRBJ1-4,TGTGCCAGCAGCTTGGGGCTGACAGGGGAGAGTGAAAAACTGTTTTTT,CASSLGLTGESEKLFF
TRBD1,TRBV6-5,NA,TRBJ2-1,TGTGCCAGCAGCCCCGGGACAGCAGACAATGAGCAGTTCTTC,CASSPGTADNEQFF
NA,TRBV19,once,TRBJ2-2,TGTGCCAGTAGGGCGGGTGCCGGGGAGCTGTTTTTT,CASRAGAGELFF
NA,TRBV4-1,few,TRBJ2-2,TGCGCCAGCAGCCAAGTCGGTAGTCGGGAGCTGTTTTTT,CASSQVGSRELFF
TRBD2,TRBV6-1,NA,TRBJ2-3,TGTGCCAGCAGTGACGCTAGCGGGGGCGGGAAAGATACGCAGTATTTT,CASSDASGGGKDTQYF
NA,TRBV5-1,NA,TRBJ2-1,TGCGCCAGCAGCTTGGTTGCGGAGCAATACAATGAGCAGTTCTTC,CASSLVAEQYNEQFF
NA,TRBV7-9,once,TRBJ2-3,TGTGCCAGCAGCTTAGCTCTAGCCCCTCTCACAGATACGCAGTATTTT,CASSLALAPLTDTQYF